This T cell receptor beta chain stems from a study of blood T cell repertoires in COVID-19. Some clones are missing from TCRdb's copy, which holds only in-frame ones; the method was immunoSEQ multiplex PCR. Of hundreds of thousands of clones in the sample, approximately 91% were seen once. After removal of 1 base from V and 3 bases from J, the junction contained 2 bases not matched to a gene. The germline CDR1 and CDR2 sequences are MNHEY and SMNVEV (reference sequence). CDR3 length: 15 amino acids. This TCR came from a man aged 18 to 30 with active or convalescent COVID-19. Sequencing used peripheral blood. The V gene is TRBV27, the J gene TRBJ2-3; TRBD1 agrees at 9 bases. The CDR3 loop reads CASSLWGTGTDTQYF. In nucleotides, the CDR3 is TGTGCCAGCAGTTTATGGGGGACAGGGACAGATACGCAGTATTTT.